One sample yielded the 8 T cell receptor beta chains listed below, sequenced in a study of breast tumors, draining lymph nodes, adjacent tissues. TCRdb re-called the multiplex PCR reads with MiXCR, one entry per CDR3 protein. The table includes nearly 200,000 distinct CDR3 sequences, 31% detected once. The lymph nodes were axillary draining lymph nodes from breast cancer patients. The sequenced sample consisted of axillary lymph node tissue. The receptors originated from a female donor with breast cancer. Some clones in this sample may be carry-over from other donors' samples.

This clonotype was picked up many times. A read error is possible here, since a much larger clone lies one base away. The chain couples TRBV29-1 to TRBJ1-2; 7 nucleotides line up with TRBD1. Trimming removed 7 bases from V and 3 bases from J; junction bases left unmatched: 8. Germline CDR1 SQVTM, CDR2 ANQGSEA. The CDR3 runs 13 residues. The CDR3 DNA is TGCAGCGGTTACAGGGGCGAACACTATGGCTACACCTTC. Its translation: CSGYRGEHYGYTF.

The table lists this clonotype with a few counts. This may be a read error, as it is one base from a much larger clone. In DNA form, the CDR3 reads TGCAGTGCTAGCGGGGGGACAAGAACTACCTATGGCTACACCTTC. This gives the protein CSASGGTRTTYGYTF. This chain joins TRBV20-1 and TRBJ1-2; maybe TRBD1 (6 bases). V lost 3 bases and J lost 4, with 18 bases in between. Germline CDR1 is DFQATT and CDR2 is SNEGSKA (reference sequence). The CDR3 has 15 residues.

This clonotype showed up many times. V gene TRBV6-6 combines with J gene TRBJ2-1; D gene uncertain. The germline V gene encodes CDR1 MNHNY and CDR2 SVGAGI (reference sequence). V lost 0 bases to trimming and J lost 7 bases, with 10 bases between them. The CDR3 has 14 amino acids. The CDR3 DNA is TGTGCCAGCAGTTACTCGTCAGGCCAAAATGAGCAGTTCTTC. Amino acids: CASSYSSGQNEQFF.

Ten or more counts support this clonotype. DNA of the CDR3: TGCAGTGCTAGACAGGGGGCTAGCACAGATACGCAGTATTTT. It encodes CSARQGASTDTQYF. This chain links TRBV20-1 with TRBJ2-3; 8 positions match TRBD1. CDR1 and CDR2 from the germline V gene are DFQATT and SNEGSKA (reference sequence). The CDR3 contains 14 residues. V was pared by 2 bases and J by 0 bases, with 1 base of the junction left unmatched.

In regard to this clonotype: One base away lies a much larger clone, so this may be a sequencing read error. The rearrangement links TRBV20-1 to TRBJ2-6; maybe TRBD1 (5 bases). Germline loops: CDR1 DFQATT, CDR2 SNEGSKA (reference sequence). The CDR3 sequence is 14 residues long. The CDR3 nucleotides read TGCAGTGCGCCCGATTACTCTGGGGCCACCGTCCTGACTTTC. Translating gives CSAPDYSGATVLTF.

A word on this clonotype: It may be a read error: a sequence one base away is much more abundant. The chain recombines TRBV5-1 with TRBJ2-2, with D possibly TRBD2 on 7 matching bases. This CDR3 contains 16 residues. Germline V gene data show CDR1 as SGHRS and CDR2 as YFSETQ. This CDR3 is CVSSLGGASGSGELFF. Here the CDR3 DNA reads TGCGTCAGCAGCTTGGGGGGGGCGAGCGGTTCCGGGGAGCTGTTTTTT.

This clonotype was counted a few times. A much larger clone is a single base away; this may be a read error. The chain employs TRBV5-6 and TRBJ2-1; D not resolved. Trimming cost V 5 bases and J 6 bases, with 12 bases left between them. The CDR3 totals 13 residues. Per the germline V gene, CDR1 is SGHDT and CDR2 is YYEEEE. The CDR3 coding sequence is TGTGCCAGCAGTCCAAACCCAGCCAATGAGCAGTTCTTC. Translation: CASSPNPANEQFF. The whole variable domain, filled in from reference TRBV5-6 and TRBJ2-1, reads DAGVTQSPTHLIKTRGQQVTLRCSPKSGHDTVSWYQQALGQGPQFIFQYYEEEERQRGNFPDRFSGHQFPNYSSELNVNALLLGDSALYLCASSPNPANEQFFGPGTRLTVL.

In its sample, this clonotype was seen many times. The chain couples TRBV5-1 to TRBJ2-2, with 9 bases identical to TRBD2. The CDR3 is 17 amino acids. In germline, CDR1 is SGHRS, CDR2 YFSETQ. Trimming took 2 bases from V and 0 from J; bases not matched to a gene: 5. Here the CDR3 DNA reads TGCGCCAGCAGCTTAAAAGCGGGGGGTCCGAACACCGGGGAGCTGTTTTTT. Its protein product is CASSLKAGGPNTGELFF. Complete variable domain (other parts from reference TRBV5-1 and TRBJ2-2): KAGVTQTPRYLIKTRGQQVTLSCSPISGHRSVSWYQQTPGQGLQFLFEYFSETQRNKGNFPGRFSGRQFSNSRSEMNVSTLELGDSALYLCASSLKAGGPNTGELFFGEGSRLTVL.